Following are 28 T cell receptor beta chains from one sample sequenced in a study of long-term antiretroviral therapy in people with HIV. Sequencing used immunoSEQ v3.0 at survey level. The data were produced by immunoSEQ multiplex PCR, yet TCRdb's version contains in-frame clones alone and is incomplete. The table includes approximately 30,000 clones, roughly 88% detected once. The input for sequencing was unsorted PBMCs, taken 3 years after starting antiretroviral therapy. All receptors derive from a middle-aged man with HIV.

This chain's CDR3 is CASGASLAPTGELFF. CDR3 nucleotide sequence: TGTGCCAGCGGGGCATCTCTAGCTCCCACCGGGGAGCTGTTTTTT. This chain links TRBV2 with TRBJ2-2; D is perhaps TRBD1 or TRBD2 (5 bases each). Trimming removed 8 bases from V and 4 bases from J, with 17 bases in between. Looked up from germline, CDR1 is SNHLY and CDR2 is FYNNEI. The CDR3 extends over 15 amino acids.

The rearrangement joins TRBV9 to TRBJ2-1; D is undetermined. CDR1 is SGDLS, CDR2 YYNGEE, per germline. CDR3 length equals 16 residues. Trimming stripped 1 base from V and 2 bases from J, with 13 bases between. In DNA, the CDR3 is TGTGCCAGCAGCGTAATAGCCGCCCGGCCCTACAATGAGCAGTTCTTC. This encodes CASSVIAARPYNEQFF.

This rearrangement joins TRBV7-6 to TRBJ2-3; 11 bases are a match to TRBD2. Trimming took 3 bases from V and 5 from J; bases not matched to a gene: 7. The CDR3 has 16 amino acids. Germline lookup yields CDR1 SGHVS and CDR2 FNYEAQ. CDR3 DNA sequence: TGTGCCAGCAGCTTCATTGAACTAGCGGGAGAAGATACGCAGTATTTT. It yields the protein CASSFIELAGEDTQYF.

The chain links TRBV11-1 to TRBJ2-7; D remains unclear. CDR3 size: 14 residues. Germline CDR1 and CDR2: SGHAT and FQDESV (reference sequence). Trimming removed 2 bases from V and 2 bases from J, with 10 bases in between. The CDR3: CASSLNPPAYEQYF. For the CDR3, the DNA is TGTGCCAGCAGCTTAAATCCGCCGGCCTACGAGCAGTACTTC.

The rearrangement links TRBV27 to TRBJ2-5; no definite D call. This CDR3 has 13 residues. V was clipped by 4 bases and J by 2 bases, with 8 bases between them. Germline lookup yields CDR1 MNHEY and CDR2 SMNVEV (reference sequence). The DNA for the CDR3 is TGTGCCAGCAGTTCGAACCCACAAGAGACCCAGTACTTC. Its translation is CASSSNPQETQYF.

The chain combines TRBV10-1 with TRBJ1-5; possible D gene TRBD1, 6 bases. CDR3 size: 15 residues. Germline CDR1 reads WNHNN; CDR2 reads SYGVQD (reference sequence). V was shortened by 6 bases and J by 6 bases, with 18 bases between the two germline ends. The CDR3 spells CASSIIYRDRQPQHF. CDR3 DNA: TGCGCCAGCAGCATCATCTACAGGGATCGTCAGCCCCAGCATTTT.

The rearrangement joins TRBV9 to TRBJ2-6, with 8 bases lining up with TRBD1. The CDR3 has 19 amino acids. Germline-derived CDR1 and CDR2 are SGDLS and YYNGEE. The ends lost 0 bases at V and 0 bases at J; junction bases unmatched: 8. The CDR3, as DNA: TGTGCCAGCAGCGTAGGCTACGGGACAGGAAGCTCTGGGGCCAACGTCCTGACTTTC. It codes for CASSVGYGTGSSGANVLTF.

This sequence joins TRBV19 and TRBJ2-1, with unresolved D. V lost 8 bases to trimming and J lost 4 bases, with 12 bases between them. Germline assignment: CDR1 LNHDA and CDR2 SQIVND (reference sequence). There are 13 residues in the CDR3. DNA for the CDR3: TGTGCCAGTTCTTGGTCGACATACAATGAGCAGTTCTTC. The encoded protein is CASSWSTYNEQFF.

This chain connects TRBV13 to TRBJ2-7; unclear D gene. Germline V CDR1 and CDR2: PRHDT, FYEKMQ (reference sequence). The CDR3 length is 15 residues. The V end lost 2 bases, the J end lost 0 bases, and 11 bases lay between the germline ends. The CDR3 nucleotides read TGTGCCAGCAGCTTAAGTGCCATTCCCTCCTACGAGCAGTACTTC. This translates into CASSLSAIPSYEQYF.

The chain joins TRBV7-9 to TRBJ1-4; D unresolved. The CDR3 consists of 14 residues. V gave up 2 bases and J gave up 8 bases, with 12 bases separating them. Germline V gene data show CDR1 as SEHNR and CDR2 as FQNEAQ (reference sequence). CDR3 in amino acids: CASSLREGEEKLFF. The DNA for the CDR3 is TGTGCCAGCAGCTTAAGGGAGGGAGAAGAAAAACTGTTTTTT.

The chain carries TRBV7-3 and TRBJ1-1, with D unclear. The CDR3 contains 13 residues. The germline V gene encodes CDR1 SGHTA and CDR2 FQGTGA. Trimming pared 4 bases from V and 1 base from J, leaving 7 bases between. The CDR3 sequence: CASSSQRNTEAFF. Written as DNA, the CDR3 is TGTGCCAGCAGCTCCCAGAGGAACACTGAAGCTTTCTTT.

V usage is TRBV27 and J usage is TRBJ2-2, with TRBD2 identical over 9 bases. J was trimmed by 4 bases and V by 6 bases; bases with no gene match: 9. Germline CDR1 reads MNHEY; CDR2 reads SMNVEV (reference sequence). The CDR3 is 16 amino acids. DNA of the CDR3: TGTGCCAGCAGCCCGGCGCTAGCGGGGACCACCGGGGAGCTGTTTTTT. Translated: CASSPALAGTTGELFF.

In this sample, this clone turned up once. The chain is built from TRBV5-1 and TRBJ1-1; a possible D gene is TRBD1 (5 bases). The CDR3 has 13 residues. Germline assignment: CDR1 SGHRS and CDR2 YFSETQ. Deletions cut 4 bases from V and 1 base from J, with 8 bases between. The CDR3, as DNA: TGCGCCAGCAGCGCCGGGGCGAACACTGAAGCTTTCTTT. It is translated as CASSAGANTEAFF.

The V gene is TRBV6-1, the J gene TRBJ1-4; D possibly corresponds to TRBD1 (5 bases). Germline V CDR1 and CDR2: MNHNS, SASEGT. V lost 4 bases and J 7 bases, leaving 22 bases between the germline ends. CDR3 length: 17 residues. This CDR3 is CASSGGSGTVRSEKLFF. The CDR3 bases are TGTGCCAGCAGTGGTGGGTCTGGGACGGTAAGAAGTGAAAAACTGTTTTTT.

The rearrangement uses TRBV13 and TRBJ1-5; no clear D gene. CDR1 and CDR2 (germline): PRHDT, FYEKMQ (reference sequence). The CDR3 has 16 residues. Trimming left V 3 bases short and J 5 bases short, with 17 bases between. The CDR3 loop is CASSFLGYLGHQPQHF. CDR3 nucleotides: TGTGCCAGCAGCTTCTTGGGGTACCTTGGGCATCAGCCCCAGCATTTT.

The chain is built from TRBV11-2 and TRBJ2-7, with 7 bases identical to TRBD1. Germline V gene data show CDR1 as SGHAT and CDR2 as FQNNGV. V shed 4 bases, J shed 3 bases, and the junction held 6 bases outside the gene matches. CDR3 length equals 14 residues. This CDR3 is CASSSDRAIYEQYF. CDR3 DNA sequence: TGTGCCAGCAGCTCTGACAGGGCAATCTACGAGCAGTACTTC.

This chain joins TRBV7-9 and TRBJ1-4; no clear D gene. Germline loops: CDR1 SEHNR, CDR2 FQNEAQ (reference sequence). Between the trimmed V and J ends, which lost 3 bases and 7 bases, there was a span of 18 bases. The CDR3 extends over 16 amino acids. The CDR3 region is CASSLALGRLGEKLFF. The CDR3 coding sequence is TGTGCCAGCAGCTTGGCTTTGGGCCGCTTAGGTGAAAAACTGTTTTTT.

The CDR3 nucleotides are TGTGCCAGCAGGGGGGACAGGGGCTTTGGAAACACCATATATTTT. Residues: CASRGDRGFGNTIYF. The rearrangement links TRBV2 to TRBJ1-3; TRBD1 matches at 10 bases. This CDR3 comprises 15 residues. V shed 6 bases, J shed 3 bases, and the junction held 5 bases outside the gene matches. Germline values: CDR1 SNHLY, CDR2 FYNNEI.

The chain employs TRBV30 and TRBJ1-1, with 10 bases matching TRBD1. Trimming at V came to 3 bases and at J to 3 bases, leaving 4 bases not matched to a gene. CDR1 and CDR2 from the germline V gene are GTSNPN and SVGIG (reference sequence). This CDR3 is 14 amino acids long. The CDR3 nucleotides are TGTGCCTGGAGCTACGGGACAGGGGACACTGAAGCTTTCTTT. Its protein product is CAWSYGTGDTEAFF.

The rearrangement uses TRBV18 and TRBJ2-2; TRBD1 matches 9 bases. The CDR3 has 14 amino acids. Germline CDR1 is KGHSH and CDR2 is LQKENI. J was trimmed by 5 bases and V by 10 bases; bases with no gene match: 8. CDR3 coding DNA: TGTGCCACCGCGGGACAGGGTAATACCGGGGAGCTGTTTTTT. Amino acid sequence: CATAGQGNTGELFF.

Here the CDR3 DNA reads TGTGCCAGCAAACCGGACAGGGGTTCTGGACAGCCCCAGCATTTT. Its protein is CASKPDRGSGQPQHF. The chain links TRBV28 to TRBJ1-5; 9 bases agree with TRBD1. V was clipped by 7 bases and J by 7 bases; unmatched bases: 11. Germline CDR1 reads MDHEN; CDR2 reads SYDVKM. The CDR3 spans 15 residues.

A few counts support this clone. V is TRBV9 and J is TRBJ2-7; TRBD2 matches at 13 bases. CDR3 size: 15 residues. The J segment lost 6 bases and the V segment lost 0 bases, leaving 3 bases of the junction unmatched. Germline V gene lookup returns CDR1 SGDLS and CDR2 YYNGEE. Written as DNA, the CDR3 is TGTGCCAGCAGCGTAGGGACTAGCGGGGGCTTCGAGCAGTACTTC. This sequence encodes CASSVGTSGGFEQYF.

This clone was seen a single time. The chain uses TRBV5-1 and TRBJ2-7; 8 bases map to TRBD1. The CDR3 has 17 amino acids. Germline assignment: CDR1 SGHRS and CDR2 YFSETQ. Trimming removed 0 bases from V and 6 bases from J; junction bases left unmatched: 14. CDR3: CASSLAPQDRVLREQYF. CDR3 sequence (DNA): TGCGCCAGCAGCTTGGCCCCGCAGGACAGGGTCCTACGCGAGCAGTACTTC.

The chain has TRBV14 and TRBJ2-1; perhaps TRBD2 as D (5 bases). Trimming removed 5 bases at V and 0 bases at J, with 14 bases between. The CDR3 is 16 amino acids. Germline CDR1 SGHDN, CDR2 FVKESK. The CDR3 DNA reads TGTGCCAGCAGCAAAAACGGCGGGCGCTCCTACAATGAGCAGTTCTTC. It codes for CASSKNGGRSYNEQFF.

The chain recombines TRBV9 with TRBJ1-4; 7 bases line up with TRBD1. The trim removed 4 bases at V and 0 bases at J, leaving 9 bases unmatched. CDR1 and CDR2 from the germline V gene are SGDLS and YYNGEE. CDR3 length equals 17 residues. CDR3 loop: CASSSSRQGPTNEKLFF. CDR3 bases: TGTGCCAGCAGCTCCTCCAGACAGGGTCCAACTAATGAAAAACTGTTTTTT.

This clone was counted a few times. V gene TRBV6-1 combines with J gene TRBJ1-4; D perhaps matches TRBD1 (6 bases). This CDR3 is 15 amino acids long. V lost 0 bases and J 2 bases, leaving 7 bases between the germline ends. Germline V gene sequence: CDR1 MNHNS, CDR2 SASEGT. CDR3 in DNA: TGTGCCAGCAGTGAAGCGGGGGGCACTAATGAAAAACTGTTTTTT. Protein sequence: CASSEAGGTNEKLFF.

The chain carries TRBV7-2 and TRBJ2-7; D gene unclear. Germline V gene data show CDR1 as SGHTA and CDR2 as FQGNSA. The CDR3 consists of 18 residues. V was shortened by 2 bases and J by 1 base, with 21 bases between the two germline ends. The CDR3 region is CASSLYGQRSGRSYEQYF. CDR3 sequence (DNA): TGTGCCAGCAGCTTATATGGTCAGAGGTCAGGAAGATCCTACGAGCAGTACTTC.

Only one count was recorded for this clone. The J gene is TRBJ1-1, the V gene TRBV4-2, with 7 bases matching TRBD1. CDR1 and CDR2 (germline): LGHNA, YNFKEQ. V trimming: 0 bases; J trimming: 3 bases; junction bases outside the gene matches: 10. The CDR3 length is 17 residues. Here the CDR3 DNA reads TGTGCCAGCAGCCAAGAGGGATCAGGGGGGCTGGACACTGAAGCTTTCTTT. Translating it yields CASSQEGSGGLDTEAFF.